Listed below are T cell receptor beta chains from one sample, sequenced in a study of T cell repertoires in cytomegalovirus infection. From the reads, TCRdb called clonotypes with MiXCR, one entry per CDR3 protein. The table shows 650,000 to 850,000 distinct CDR3 sequences, with almost 30% occurring only once. No antigen has been identified for these receptors. The source was cultured CD8+ T cells from PBMCs, collected from culture after CMV antigen stimulation. These receptors were obtained from a human donor in good health (CMV status not recorded). Some clones in this sample may be carry-over from other donors' samples. Each CDR3 is given with its conserved first and last residue. Fields, in order: clone size, D gene, V gene, J gene, CDR3 protein, CDR3 DNA. A D gene is named only where the DNA matches it firmly. Only some rows state a clone size, as once, few, many or a class for expanded clones.

>few|TRBD1|TRBV7-9|TRBJ2-3
CASSRQGLGTDTQYF
TGTGCCAGCAGCAGACAGGGGTTGGGAACAGATACGCAGTATTTT
>NA|NA|TRBV29-1|TRBJ2-1
CSVETGRDYNEQFF
TGCAGCGTTGAGACCGGCAGGGACTACAATGAGCAGTTCTTC
>many|TRBD2|TRBV11-2|TRBJ2-5
CASSIERGGFQETQYF
TGTGCCAGCAGCATCGAGCGGGGGGGATTCCAAGAGACCCAGTACTTC
>NA|TRBD2|TRBV5-4|TRBJ2-7
CASSSRGANVPSYEQYF
TGTGCCAGCAGCTCGCGGGGGGCCAACGTCCCAAGCTACGAGCAGTACTTC
>NA|NA|TRBV27|TRBJ2-7
CATSVPGLYEQYF
TGTGCCACCTCAGTCCCAGGTTTATACGAGCAGTACTTC
>NA|TRBD1|TRBV29-1|TRBJ2-6
CSVNIRDRGIAGANVLTF
TGCAGCGTTAACATCCGGGACAGGGGGATCGCTGGGGCCAACGTCCTGACTTTC
>many|NA|TRBV7-9|TRBJ2-4
CASSLDRDDLAKNIQYF
TGTGCCAGCAGCTTAGACAGGGATGACCTAGCCAAAAACATTCAGTACTTC
>NA|TRBD1|TRBV28|TRBJ2-5
CASSPRTGGDETQYF
TGTGCCAGCAGTCCTCGGACAGGGGGCGATGAGACCCAGTACTTC
>many|NA|TRBV7-9|TRBJ2-1
CASSLDGGSYNEQFF
TGTGCCAGCAGCTTGGACGGGGGATCCTACAATGAGCAGTTCTTC
>NA|TRBD1|TRBV28|TRBJ1-2
CASSSFPDRAGYTF
TGTGCCAGCAGTTCCTTTCCCGACAGGGCTGGCTACACCTTC
>NA|NA|TRBV11-3|TRBJ2-1
CASSPVGGKGEQFF
TGTGCCAGCAGCCCCGTCGGGGGCAAGGGTGAGCAGTTCTTC
>NA|NA|TRBV5-4|TRBJ2-3
CATSNLPPTLPTDTQYF
TGTGCCACCTCCAATCTCCCCCCCACGTTGCCCACAGATACGCAGTATTTT
>few|NA|TRBV12-5|TRBJ2-1
CASGLYPLNNEQFF
TGTGCTAGTGGTTTGTACCCTCTCAACAATGAGCAGTTCTTC
>NA|NA|TRBV12-3/TRBV12-4|TRBJ2-5
CASIFRDSNQETQYF
TGTGCCAGCATCTTCCGTGACTCCAACCAAGAGACCCAGTACTTC
>NA|NA|TRBV4-2|TRBJ2-3
CASGLGGRATSTDTQYF
TGTGCCAGCGGCCTGGGCGGGCGAGCAACTAGCACAGATACGCAGTATTTT
>NA|NA|TRBV7-9|TRBJ2-5
CASSLEGVQETQYF
TGTGCCAGCAGCTTAGAGGGGGTACAAGAGACCCAGTACTTC
>NA|NA|TRBV5-4|TRBJ1-2
CASSPDRRIDYGYTF
TGTGCCAGCAGTCCGGACAGAAGGATCGACTATGGCTACACCTTC
>NA|TRBD2|TRBV5-1|TRBJ2-1
CASSLEGGGPYNEQFF
TGCGCCAGCAGCTTGGAGGGCGGGGGACCCTACAATGAGCAGTTCTTC
>NA|NA|TRBV7-3|TRBJ2-1
CASSLTGEQYYEQFF
TGTGCCAGCAGCTTAACGGGGGAGCAATACTATGAGCAGTTCTTC
>NA|NA|TRBV27|TRBJ1-2
CASSLRAGPNGYTF
TGTGCCAGCAGTTTAAGGGCGGGCCCTAATGGCTACACCTTC
>NA|NA|TRBV7-6|TRBJ1-1
CASGEQNTEAFF
TGTGCTAGCGGGGAGCAGAACACTGAAGCTTTCTTT
>few|TRBD1|TRBV28|TRBJ1-6
CASSFGTGVSPLHF
TGTGCCAGCAGTTTCGGGACAGGGGTTTCACCCCTCCACTTT
>NA|TRBD1|TRBV11-2|TRBJ1-3
CASSYWTGDSGNTIYF
TGTGCCAGCAGCTATTGGACAGGGGACTCTGGAAACACCATATATTTT
>many|NA|TRBV7-9|TRBJ1-2
CASSLARQTFYGYTF
TGTGCCAGCAGCTTAGCGAGACAGACCTTCTATGGCTACACCTTC
>few|TRBD1|TRBV27|TRBJ2-1
CASNQGTGVGDEQFF
TGTGCCAGCAACCAAGGGACAGGGGTCGGGGATGAGCAGTTCTTC
>NA|NA|TRBV25-1|TRBJ1-2
CAVPTGAGGYTF
TGTGCCGTTCCGACGGGGGCAGGAGGCTACACCTTC
>NA|TRBD1|TRBV6-2/TRBV6-3|TRBJ1-1
CASTTGVAEAFF
TGTGCCAGCACGACAGGGGTGGCTGAAGCTTTCTTT
>few|TRBD2|TRBV7-6|TRBJ2-4
CASSLVPSGVGIQYF
TGTGCCAGCAGCTTAGTTCCTAGCGGGGTTGGCATTCAGTACTTC
>few|NA|TRBV7-9|TRBJ2-1
CASSLEGLPPYNEQFF
TGTGCCAGCAGCTTAGAGGGACTTCCTCCCTACAATGAGCAGTTCTTC
>few|TRBD1|TRBV6-6|TRBJ1-1
CASSYSRMTGKRSYLNTEAFF
TGTGCCAGCAGTTACTCGAGAATGACAGGGAAACGATCCTACCTTAACACTGAAGCTTTCTTT
>few|NA|TRBV7-2|TRBJ1-3
CASSFLGPGNTIYF
TGTGCCAGCAGCTTTCTGGGCCCTGGAAACACCATATATTTT
>few|NA|TRBV6-6|TRBJ1-5
CASLPGPGGQPQHF
TGTGCCAGCCTACCGGGACCGGGGGGGCAGCCCCAGCATTTT
>many|TRBD2|TRBV7-6|TRBJ2-7
CASSLEGRGLAGGPGEQYF
TGTGCCAGCAGCTTAGAGGGCCGAGGACTAGCGGGGGGGCCGGGCGAGCAGTACTTC
>few|NA|TRBV9|TRBJ2-2
CASSNTGSDTGELFF
TGTGCCAGCAGCAATACAGGGTCGGACACCGGGGAGCTGTTTTTT
>NA|TRBD2|TRBV29-1|TRBJ2-1
CSVEDFRAGGPGNEQFF
TGCAGCGTTGAAGATTTTCGAGCGGGGGGGCCTGGTAATGAGCAGTTCTTC
>many|NA|TRBV11-3|TRBJ2-1
CASSLDIGTYNEQFF
TGTGCCAGCAGCTTAGATATAGGTACCTACAATGAGCAGTTCTTC
>few|NA|TRBV10-3|TRBJ1-5
CAISEPGRGTYSNQPQHF
TGTGCCATCAGTGAGCCTGGCCGCGGGACATATAGCAATCAGCCCCAGCATTTT
>NA|TRBD1|TRBV6-2/TRBV6-3|TRBJ2-7
CASSLQGTSYEQYF
TGTGCCAGCAGTTTACAGGGGACCTCCTACGAGCAGTACTTC
>many|NA|TRBV27|TRBJ2-7
CASSPLTGNQPYEQYF
TGTGCCAGCAGCCCGTTAACAGGCAACCAGCCCTACGAGCAGTACTTC
>NA|NA|TRBV19|TRBJ1-1
CASSISPFTEAFF
TGTGCCAGTAGTATTTCCCCGTTCACTGAAGCTTTCTTT
>few|NA|TRBV12-5|TRBJ2-6
CASGLLPVSSGANVLTF
TGTGCTAGTGGTTTGCTCCCCGTCAGCTCTGGGGCCAACGTCCTGACTTTC